Shown below are 11 T cell receptor beta chains from a single sample sequenced in a study of cytomegalovirus exposure and HLA in healthy donors. The PCR employed 60 Vbeta primers together with 13 Jbeta primers. Profiled with immunoSEQ multiplex PCR; TCRdb holds only in-frame clones, not every one. This table holds 80,000 or so clones, roughly 80% found once. The specimen sequenced was PBMCs. The source is a man aged 40-49 years in good health and CMV-seronegative.

The rearrangement links TRBV7-6 to TRBJ2-3, with TRBD1 matching over 7 bases. Unmatched junction bases numbered 13, after V lost 4 bases and J lost 6 bases. CDR1 and CDR2 from the germline V gene are SGHVS and FNYEAQ. CDR3 length: 16 amino acids. CDR3 coding DNA: TGTGCCAGCAGCTCAACGAATACAGGGGTTTCGGATACGCAGTATTTT. As protein: CASSSTNTGVSDTQYF.

This chain connects TRBV29-1 to TRBJ2-5; tentatively, D is TRBD2 (7 bases). The CDR3 extends over 13 amino acids. CDR1 and CDR2 from the germline V gene are SQVTM and ANQGSEA. Trimming stripped 8 bases from V and 0 bases from J, with 13 bases between. The CDR3 is CSWGGRNQETQYF. The CDR3 DNA reads TGCAGCTGGGGGGGGCGGAACCAAGAGACCCAGTACTTC.

The chain links TRBV6-5 to TRBJ1-1, with TRBD1 as a possible D gene (6 bases). The CDR3 extends over 12 amino acids. Trimming left V 5 bases short and J 4 bases short, with 8 bases between. The germline gives CDR1 MNHEY, CDR2 SVGAGI. CDR3 in amino acids: CASSRGGTEAFF. The CDR3, as DNA: TGTGCCAGCAGTCGAGGGGGCACTGAAGCTTTCTTT.

The genes are TRBV30 and TRBJ2-5; the match to TRBD2 covers 9 bases. CDR1 is GTSNPN, CDR2 SVGIG, per germline (reference sequence). Trimming took 2 bases from V and 5 from J; bases not matched to a gene: 6. The CDR3 runs 14 residues. This CDR3 reads CAWSRAGGDETQYF. CDR3 nucleotides: TGTGCCTGGAGTAGGGCGGGAGGGGATGAGACCCAGTACTTC.

This clone came up once. V is TRBV28 and J is TRBJ1-5; 8 bases line up with TRBD1. Germline loops: CDR1 MDHEN, CDR2 SYDVKM. The CDR3 runs 17 residues. The J segment lost 2 bases and the V segment lost 5 bases, leaving 11 bases of the junction unmatched. This CDR3 reads CASSPLWTGIGNQPQHF. Here the CDR3 DNA reads TGTGCCAGCAGTCCTCTATGGACAGGGATCGGCAATCAGCCCCAGCATTTT. Drawing the rest from reference TRBV28 and TRBJ1-5, the complete variable domain is DVKVTQSSRYLVKRTGEKVFLECVQDMDHENMFWYRQDPGLGLRLIYFSYDVKMKEKGDIPEGYSVSREKKERFSLILESASTNQTSMYLCASSPLWTGIGNQPQHFGDGTRLSIL.

This chain joins TRBV7-2 and TRBJ2-7; TRBD2 aligns across 9 bases. The CDR3 sequence is 17 residues long. J was trimmed by 4 bases and V by 1 base; bases with no gene match: 11. CDR1 and CDR2 (germline): SGHTA, FQGNSA. The CDR3 region has the DNA TGTGCCAGCAGCTTAGAGGTGGACCGAAGCGGGAGGTACGAGCAGTACTTC. Residues: CASSLEVDRSGRYEQYF.

The chain joins TRBV5-1 to TRBJ1-4, with D perhaps TRBD1 (6 bases). This CDR3 has 16 amino acids. Germline-derived CDR1 and CDR2 are SGHRS and YFSETQ. Trimming stripped 4 bases from V and 0 bases from J, with 13 bases between. The CDR3 protein is CASSPGDVTTNEKLFF. CDR3 bases: TGCGCCAGCAGCCCAGGGGATGTTACAACTAATGAAAAACTGTTTTTT.

The chain is built from TRBV4-1 and TRBJ2-7, with D possibly matching TRBD1 (6 bases). Germline V gene data show CDR1 as MGHRA and CDR2 as YSYEKL. Trimming pared 3 bases from V and 2 bases from J, leaving 14 bases between. CDR3 length: 15 amino acids. The chain's CDR3 is CASSHPAAGAYEQYF. Written as DNA, the CDR3 is TGCGCCAGCAGCCACCCCGCGGCAGGGGCCTACGAGCAGTACTTC.

The chain is built from TRBV18 and TRBJ2-2, with 7 bases fitting TRBD2. The CDR3 loop spans 15 amino acids. V trimming: 3 bases; J trimming: 2 bases; junction bases outside the gene matches: 3. Germline V gives CDR1 KGHSH, CDR2 LQKENI. The CDR3 spells CASSPERGNTGELFF. In DNA form, the CDR3 reads TGTGCCAGCTCACCTGAGCGGGGTAACACCGGGGAGCTGTTTTTT.

V usage is TRBV27 and J usage is TRBJ2-1; D not resolved. CDR3 size: 13 residues. CDR1 is MNHEY and CDR2 is SMNVEV in the germline V gene (reference sequence). The CDR3 here is CAVGWSSYNEQFF. CDR3 nucleotides: TGTGCTGTGGGTTGGAGCTCCTACAATGAGCAGTTCTTC.

DNA of the CDR3: TGTGCCAGCAGTCTACTAGCGGGAGAAGGTAACACCGGGGAGCTGTTTTTT. Its protein is CASSLLAGEGNTGELFF. This rearrangement joins TRBV27 to TRBJ2-2, with 11 nucleotides matching TRBD2. The CDR3 sequence is 17 residues long. The V and J ends lost 5 bases and 2 bases, in that order; junction bases with no gene match: 7. Germline V CDR1 and CDR2: MNHEY, SMNVEV (reference sequence).